Listed here are 14 T cell receptor beta chains from one sample, sequenced in a study of T-cell memory formation after mild COVID-19. Via MiXCR, TCRdb re-called the 5' RACE reads, giving one row per CDR3 protein. Found here are under 300,000 distinct CDR3 sequences, 16% of them singletons; the top ten hold around 3.7%. Sequenced input: PBMCs or a T cell subset sorted from them (not recorded which). The receptor source for this set is a young man who had mild COVID-19 (a few samples of this study predate the infection). Cell type and time point are not known.

The V and J genes are TRBV20-1 and TRBJ1-1; D gene unclear. V lost 3 bases and J lost 1, with 12 bases in between. The CDR3 has 14 amino acids. The germline V gene has CDR1 DFQATT and CDR2 SNEGSKA (reference sequence). The CDR3 region has the DNA TGCAGTGCTAGGAGGGCCGCCCCGAACACTGAAGCTTTCTTT. This codes for CSARRAAPNTEAFF.

The rearrangement uses TRBV5-6 and TRBJ2-1; 8 bases are shared with TRBD2. CDR3 length: 15 residues. The J segment lost 7 bases and the V segment lost 1 base, leaving 7 bases of the junction unmatched. Germline V CDR1 and CDR2: SGHDT, YYEEEE. The CDR3 sequence is CASSLLAGGANEQFF. As DNA, the CDR3 is TGTGCCAGCAGCTTGCTTGCGGGGGGCGCAAATGAGCAGTTCTTC.

This clonotype has just a few counts. The chain couples TRBV10-3 to TRBJ2-1; 11 bases fit TRBD2. The CDR3 spans 14 residues. Trimming removed 10 bases from V and 4 bases from J; junction bases left unmatched: 6. Germline values: CDR1 ENHRY, CDR2 SYGVKD. The CDR3 nucleotides read TGTGCCACCGCTACTAGCGGGGGTTACAATGAGCAGTTCTTC. It specifies CATATSGGYNEQFF.

V usage is TRBV4-3 and J usage is TRBJ1-5, with no clear D. CDR3 length equals 13 residues. CDR1 LGHNA and CDR2 YSLEER come from the germline V gene. The V gene lost 4 bases and the J gene lost 6 bases, with 10 bases spanning the gap. The CDR3 reads CASSPGLAQPQHF. DNA of the CDR3: TGCGCCAGCAGCCCCGGACTTGCTCAGCCCCAGCATTTT.

V gene TRBV20-1 combines with J gene TRBJ2-5, with D perhaps given as TRBD1 or TRBD2 (7 bases each). The ends were cut back, 6 bases at V and 2 bases at J, with 13 bases in the middle. This CDR3 contains 13 residues. The germline gives CDR1 DFQATT, CDR2 SNEGSKA (reference sequence). This CDR3 is CSARGGRQETQYF. The CDR3 region has the DNA TGCAGTGCCAGGGGGGGCAGACAAGAGACCCAGTACTTC.

J is TRBJ2-5 and V is TRBV5-1; 9 bases match TRBD2. This CDR3 spans 15 amino acids. Trimming at V came to 4 bases and at J to 8 bases, leaving 12 bases not matched to a gene. Germline CDR1 reads SGHRS; CDR2 reads YFSETQ. CDR3 DNA: TGCGCCAGCAGCGGAGCGGGGGGCCCACAAGGTACCCAGTACTTC. Residues: CASSGAGGPQGTQYF.

The genes are TRBV6-2 or TRBV6-3 and TRBJ2-3; D is unclear. Germline assignment: CDR1 MNHEY and CDR2 SVGEGT. Trimming cost V 7 bases and J 2 bases, with 4 bases left between them. The CDR3 loop spans 11 amino acids. DNA of the CDR3: TGTGCCAGCACCCACACAGATACGCAGTATTTT. Protein: CASTHTDTQYF.

J is TRBJ2-7 and V is TRBV28; the D call may be TRBD1 or TRBD2 (7 bases each). This CDR3 contains 15 residues. Germline V gene data show CDR1 as MDHEN and CDR2 as SYDVKM. Trimming shortened V by 2 bases and J by 2 bases, and 13 bases separated the two germline ends. The DNA for the CDR3 is TGTGCCAGCAGTTTAACAGCGGGGACAGCCTACGAGCAGTACGTC. Protein: CASSLTAGTAYEQYV.

The chain is built from TRBV7-2 and TRBJ1-2; 8 bases fit TRBD1. The CDR3 consists of 14 residues. Per germline, CDR1 SGHTA and CDR2 FQGNSA. V trimming: 1 base; J trimming: 4 bases; junction bases outside the gene matches: 2. In nucleotides, the CDR3 is TGTGCCAGCAGCTTAGAGACAGGGGCCTATGGCTACACCTTC. Translated: CASSLETGAYGYTF. Complete variable domain (other parts from reference TRBV7-2 and TRBJ1-2): GAGVSQSPSNKVTEKGKDVELRCDPISGHTALYWYRQSLGQGLEFLIYFQGNSAPDKSGLPSDRFSAERTGGSVSTLTIQRTQQEDSAVYLCASSLETGAYGYTFGSGTRLTVV.

V is TRBV20-1 and J is TRBJ1-2; D is unresolved. Germline V lookup: CDR1 DFQATT, CDR2 SNEGSKA (reference sequence). V lost 0 bases to trimming and J lost 3 bases, with 5 bases between them. This CDR3 has 12 amino acids. CDR3 region: CSAREGDYGYTF. The CDR3, as DNA: TGCAGTGCTAGAGAGGGAGACTATGGCTACACCTTC.

The V and J genes are TRBV6-1 and TRBJ2-3; 10 bases line up with TRBD1. Germline loops: CDR1 MNHNS, CDR2 SASEGT. The CDR3 length is 16 residues. The V gene end was trimmed by 7 bases and the J gene end by 2 bases; junction bases not matched to a gene: 9. CDR3: CASTPRDRGPTDTQYF. In nucleotides, the CDR3 is TGTGCCAGCACCCCTAGAGACAGGGGGCCCACAGATACGCAGTATTTT.

This clonotype has a count of ten or more. The CDR3 protein is CASSPNSAGRLNQHF. The CDR3 DNA sequence: TGTGCCAGCAGCCCCAACTCGGCCGGCAGGTTAAACCAGCATTTT. The chain recombines TRBV7-8 with TRBJ1-5; no definite D call. V was trimmed by 5 bases and J by 12 bases, leaving 23 bases between them. This CDR3 is 15 amino acids long. In germline, CDR1 is SGHVS, CDR2 FQNEAQ.

The V gene is TRBV7-2, the J gene TRBJ1-1; D is ambiguous. CDR1 SGHTA and CDR2 FQGNSA come from the germline V gene. The CDR3 runs 15 residues. With 4 bases removed from V and 5 bases from J, the gap between germline ends came to 17 bases. The CDR3 is CASSYYRAAGTEAFF. The DNA of the CDR3 is TGTGCCAGCAGCTACTACCGGGCGGCCGGGACTGAAGCTTTCTTT.

This clonotype was counted many times. This chain uses TRBV7-9 with TRBJ1-3; D remains unclear. Trimming cost V 6 bases and J 7 bases, with 13 bases left between them. This CDR3 is 13 amino acids long. CDR1 SEHNR and CDR2 FQNEAQ come from the germline V gene (reference sequence). The CDR3 loop reads CASRPWVRNTIYF. In DNA form, the CDR3 reads TGTGCCAGCAGACCCTGGGTCCGGAACACCATATATTTT.